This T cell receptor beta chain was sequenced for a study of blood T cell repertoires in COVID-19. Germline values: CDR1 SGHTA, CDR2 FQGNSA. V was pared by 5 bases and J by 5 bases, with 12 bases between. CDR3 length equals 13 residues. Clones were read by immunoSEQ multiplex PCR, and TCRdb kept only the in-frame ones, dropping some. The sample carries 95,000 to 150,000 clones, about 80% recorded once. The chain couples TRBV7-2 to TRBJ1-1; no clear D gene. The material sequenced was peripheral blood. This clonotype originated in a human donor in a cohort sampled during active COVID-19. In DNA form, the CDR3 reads TGTGCCAGCAGCCTGCAAGCGGGAACTGAAGCTTTCTTT. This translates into CASSLQAGTEAFF.